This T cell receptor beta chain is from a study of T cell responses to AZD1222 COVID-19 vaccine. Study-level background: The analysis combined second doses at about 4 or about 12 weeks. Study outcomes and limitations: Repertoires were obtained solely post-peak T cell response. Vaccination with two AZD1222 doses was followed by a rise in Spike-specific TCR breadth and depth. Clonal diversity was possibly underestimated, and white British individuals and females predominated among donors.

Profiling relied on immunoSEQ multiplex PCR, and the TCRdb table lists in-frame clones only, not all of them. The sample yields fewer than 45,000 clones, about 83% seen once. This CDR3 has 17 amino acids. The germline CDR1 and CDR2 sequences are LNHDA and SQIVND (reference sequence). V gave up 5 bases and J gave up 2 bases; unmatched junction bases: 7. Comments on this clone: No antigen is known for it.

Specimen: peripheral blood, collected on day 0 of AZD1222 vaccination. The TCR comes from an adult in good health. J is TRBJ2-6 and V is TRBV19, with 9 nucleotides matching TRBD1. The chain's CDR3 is CASSPMTGGAGANVLTF. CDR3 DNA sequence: TGTGCCAGTAGTCCCATGACAGGGGGGGCTGGGGCCAACGTCCTGACTTTC. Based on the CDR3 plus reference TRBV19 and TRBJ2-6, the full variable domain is DGGITQSPKYLFRKEGQNVTLSCEQNLNHDAMYWYRQDPGQGLRLIYYSQIVNDFQKGDIAEGYSVSREKKESFPLTVTSAQKNPTAFYLCASSPMTGGAGANVLTFGAGSRLTVL.